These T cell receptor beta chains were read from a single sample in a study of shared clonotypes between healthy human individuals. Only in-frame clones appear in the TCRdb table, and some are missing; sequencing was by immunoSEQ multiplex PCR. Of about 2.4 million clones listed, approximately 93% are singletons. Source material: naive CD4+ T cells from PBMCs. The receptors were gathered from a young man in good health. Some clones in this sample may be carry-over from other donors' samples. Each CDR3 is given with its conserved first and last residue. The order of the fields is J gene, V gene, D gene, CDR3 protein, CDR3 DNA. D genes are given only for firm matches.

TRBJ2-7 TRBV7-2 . CASTFASAGINEQYF TGTGCCAGCACCTTTGCCTCAGCAGGGATCAACGAGCAGTACTTC
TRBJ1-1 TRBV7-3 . CASSAHQNTEAFF TGTGCCAGCAGCGCCCACCAGAACACTGAAGCTTTCTTT
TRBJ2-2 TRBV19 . CASSLRTTGELFF TGTGCCAGTAGTCTACGGACCACCGGGGAGCTGTTTTTT
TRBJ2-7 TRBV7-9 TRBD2 CATTTSGSSYEQYF TGTGCCACGACGACTAGCGGGAGCTCCTACGAGCAGTACTTC
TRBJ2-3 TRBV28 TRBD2 CASSLSAGGTPDTQYF TGTGCCAGCAGTTTATCGGCGGGAGGGACCCCAGATACGCAGTATTTT
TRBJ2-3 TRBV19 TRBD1 CASSKGAGRTDTQYF TGTGCCAGTAGTAAGGGGGCGGGCCGCACAGATACGCAGTATTTT
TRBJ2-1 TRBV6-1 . CASSEALRAIEQFF TGTGCCAGCAGTGAAGCGCTTCGAGCGATCGAGCAGTTCTTC
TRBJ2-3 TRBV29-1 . CSVDGFPGTDTQYF TGCAGCGTTGACGGGTTTCCTGGGACAGATACGCAGTATTTT
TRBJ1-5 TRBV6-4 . CASSDHGSNQPQHF TGTGCCAGCAGTGACCACGGGAGCAATCAGCCCCAGCATTTT
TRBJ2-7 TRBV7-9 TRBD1 CAAGDRVYEQYF TGTGCCGCTGGGGACAGGGTCTACGAGCAGTACTTC
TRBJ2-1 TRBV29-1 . CSVEDTAAESYNEQFF TGCAGCGTTGAAGATACCGCGGCGGAATCCTACAATGAGCAGTTCTTC